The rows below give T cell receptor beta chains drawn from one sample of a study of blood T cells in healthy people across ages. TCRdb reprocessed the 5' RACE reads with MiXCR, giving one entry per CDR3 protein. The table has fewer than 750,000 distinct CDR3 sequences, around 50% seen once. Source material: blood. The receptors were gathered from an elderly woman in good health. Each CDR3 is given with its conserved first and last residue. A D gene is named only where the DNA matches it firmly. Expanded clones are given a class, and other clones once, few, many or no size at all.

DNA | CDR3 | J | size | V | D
TGTGCCAAACCGGGACAGGGGTTGTGGATAGCCAAAAACATTCAGTACTTC | CAKPGQGLWIAKNIQYF | TRBJ2-4 | many | TRBV12-3/TRBV12-4 | TRBD1
TGTGCCAGCAGCTTAATAGCGGGAGAGACCCAGTACTTC | CASSLIAGETQYF | TRBJ2-5 | few | TRBV7-2 | TRBD2
TGTGCCAGCAGTTACGCCCGGATGAATGAAAAACTGTTTTTT | CASSYARMNEKLFF | TRBJ1-4 | many | TRBV27 | -
TGTGCCAGCAGTTTAAAGGGACAGGGATTCGACGAGCAGTACTTC | CASSLKGQGFDEQYF | TRBJ2-7 | - | TRBV12-3/TRBV12-4 | TRBD1
TGTGCCAGCAGCGCACCGGGACTTAGGGGCTACACCTTC | CASSAPGLRGYTF | TRBJ1-2 | - | TRBV7-9 | -
TGCGCCAGCAGCTCTACCGGGACTAGTAACTCGGAGACCCAGTACTTC | CASSSTGTSNSETQYF | TRBJ2-5 | many | TRBV5-1 | TRBD2
TGTGCCAGCAGCCAAGATTCCATGTTTTTCGGCGGGGAGCTGTTTTTT | CASSQDSMFFGGELFF | TRBJ2-2 | - | TRBV14 | -
TGCAGTGCTAGGGTGTCCCACCTTTCACCCCTCCACTTT | CSARVSHLSPLHF | TRBJ1-6 | - | TRBV20-1 | -
TGTGCCAGCAGTGCGCGGGCAGCGACGAACACCGGGGAGCTGTTTTTT | CASSARAATNTGELFF | TRBJ2-2 | - | TRBV6-1 | -
TGTGCCAGCAGCTTAGGGTCCGCGAATCTTAACTATGGCTACACCTTC | CASSLGSANLNYGYTF | TRBJ1-2 | few | TRBV13 | -
TGTGCCAGCAGTTTGGTGCGGGGGCCGTACACAGATACGCAGTATTTT | CASSLVRGPYTDTQYF | TRBJ2-3 | many | TRBV12-3/TRBV12-4 | -
TGTGCCAGCAGCTTGCTGTCAGCAGCAACCTCCTACAATGAGCAGTACTTC | CASSLLSAATSYNEQYF | TRBJ2-7 | - | TRBV5-6 | -
TGCAGTGCTAGAGGGGGGGCTTTCTACAATGAGCAGTTCTTC | CSARGGAFYNEQFF | TRBJ2-1 | - | TRBV20-1 | -
TGTGCCAGCAGTGATCCTCCTCTGAAGGGGAGGCAGCTGTACGAGCAGTACTTC | CASSDPPLKGRQLYEQYF | TRBJ2-7 | - | TRBV25-1 | -
TGTGCCAGCAGTGGGTATATAGGAGATACGCAGTATTTT | CASSGYIGDTQYF | TRBJ2-3 | many | TRBV25-1 | -
TGTGCCAGCAACATAGCGGGAGGGCCCTGCGAGCAGTACTTC | CASNIAGGPCEQYF | TRBJ2-7 | - | TRBV2 | TRBD2
TGCAGTGCTAGAGGATTGACAGATGGTCAGCCCCAGCATTTT | CSARGLTDGQPQHF | TRBJ1-5 | - | TRBV20-1 | -
TGTGCCAGCAGCGTAGTATCAGGAGGCAGGGGAGCCTACAATGAGCAGTTCTTC | CASSVVSGGRGAYNEQFF | TRBJ2-1 | - | TRBV9 | -
TGTGCCAGCATCCCCGGGGGGGGCAAAGGGAATACGCAGTATTTT | CASIPGGGKGNTQYF | TRBJ2-3 | many | TRBV6-1 | TRBD2
TGTGCCAGCAGCCGAGACTATGGCTATGGTGGCTACACCTTC | CASSRDYGYGGYTF | TRBJ1-2 | few | TRBV14 | -
TGTGCCATCAGTGTTGCGGGGGTAATCAATGAGCAGTTCTTC | CAISVAGVINEQFF | TRBJ2-1 | - | TRBV10-3 | TRBD2
TGCAGTGCTACTCGAGGGGTATCGAACACCGGGGAGCTGTTTTTT | CSATRGVSNTGELFF | TRBJ2-2 | few | TRBV20-1 | -
TGCGCCAGCAGCCAAGTAGACGGTTCCTACAATGAGCAGTTCTTC | CASSQVDGSYNEQFF | TRBJ2-1 | - | TRBV4-1 | -
TGTGCCAGCAGCGTAGAACTTCACTCTGGAAACGAGCAGTACTTC | CASSVELHSGNEQYF | TRBJ2-7 | few | TRBV9 | -
TGTGCCAGCTCCCTGTCTGTAACTGGCACAGATACGCAGTATTTT | CASSLSVTGTDTQYF | TRBJ2-3 | few | TRBV18 | -
TGTGCCAGCAGCCCTCGTTCCGGGGACAGGGGAACCTACGAGCAGTACTTC | CASSPRSGDRGTYEQYF | TRBJ2-7 | many | TRBV7-9 | TRBD1
TGTGCCAGCAGCCGACCTTGGGACACGAACACCGGGGAGCTGTTTTTT | CASSRPWDTNTGELFF | TRBJ2-2 | - | TRBV11-2 | -
TGTGCCAGCAGTGACTTCTGGCACAATGAGCAGTTCTTC | CASSDFWHNEQFF | TRBJ2-1 | many | TRBV6-4 | -
TGCGCCAGCAGCATCTGGGGCGGAGAGACCCAGTACTTC | CASSIWGGETQYF | TRBJ2-5 | - | TRBV4-1 | -
TGTGCCAGCAGCTTAGGAGATCGACAGCAGTTCTTC | CASSLGDRQQFF | TRBJ2-1 | few | TRBV7-3 | -
TGCGCCAGCAGCCAAGATCCGGGGACCGAGCAGTACTTC | CASSQDPGTEQYF | TRBJ2-7 | - | TRBV4-3 | -
TGTGCCAGCAGGCCTGGCGGTGCCACAGATACGCAGTATTTT | CASRPGGATDTQYF | TRBJ2-3 | - | TRBV2 | -
TGCAGTGCTAGCCAGGACAGCTACTCTGGGGCCAACGTCCTGACTTTC | CSASQDSYSGANVLTF | TRBJ2-6 | - | TRBV20-1 | -
TGTGCCAGCAGCTACAGGGGGACCTACAATGAGCAGTACTTC | CASSYRGTYNEQYF | TRBJ2-7 | once | TRBV7-9 | TRBD1
TGTGCCAGCACAAAGCGGGGACAGGACGCAGATACGCAGTATTTT | CASTKRGQDADTQYF | TRBJ2-3 | - | TRBV6-2/TRBV6-3 | -
TGTGCCAGCAGTGTGGCCGCGAACACTGAAGCTTTCTTT | CASSVAANTEAFF | TRBJ1-1 | few | TRBV12-3/TRBV12-4 | -
TGCGCCAGCACTAATTTAGCGGGAGATGGCAATGAGCAGTTCTTC | CASTNLAGDGNEQFF | TRBJ2-1 | many | TRBV5-1 | TRBD2
TGCAGTGCTAGATCCCCGAGGGGGCCGAACATTCAGTACTTC | CSARSPRGPNIQYF | TRBJ2-4 | many | TRBV20-1 | TRBD1
TGCAGTGCTAGACCCGACGGGTACGGGCAGTACTTC | CSARPDGYGQYF | TRBJ2-5 | - | TRBV20-1 | -
TGTGCCAGCAGTTCCCTAGGGGGGGAGCAGTATTTT | CASSSLGGEQYF | TRBJ2-3 | - | TRBV28 | -
TGTGCCAGCAGCGTAGGGAAGCCATCGTATGGCTACACCTTC | CASSVGKPSYGYTF | TRBJ1-2 | - | TRBV9 | -
TGCAGTGTAAACAGCGTATCAGGGAATCAGCCCCAGCATTTT | CSVNSVSGNQPQHF | TRBJ1-5 | many | TRBV20-1 | -
TGTGCCAGCTCATCGGACAGGGTCAATGAGCAGTACTTC | CASSSDRVNEQYF | TRBJ2-7 | few | TRBV18 | TRBD1
TGTGCCAGCGGAACAGGGACAGGGGCGGCTGAGCAATACTTC | CASGTGTGAAEQYF | TRBJ2-7 | once | TRBV27 | TRBD1
TGTGCCAGCAGTGAGAGCGGGGAGGCCAATGAGCAGTTCTTC | CASSESGEANEQFF | TRBJ2-1 | - | TRBV6-4 | TRBD2
TGCAGTGCTGGACTAGCGGGAGCCCCCGGAGATACGCAGTATTTT | CSAGLAGAPGDTQYF | TRBJ2-3 | many | TRBV20-1 | TRBD2
TGTGCCAGCAGTCGAAAGGGGACAGTAAGCAATCAGCCCCAGCATTTT | CASSRKGTVSNQPQHF | TRBJ1-5 | - | TRBV27 | TRBD1
TGCAGCAGCAAATCGCCCGATCAGCCCCAGCATTTT | CSSKSPDQPQHF | TRBJ1-5 | few | TRBV29-1 | -
TGTGCCAGCAGCCCAGGACGTACGATAAGCAATCAGCCCCAGCATTTT | CASSPGRTISNQPQHF | TRBJ1-5 | many | TRBV7-8 | -
TGCAGCGACAATGCAGGGGGCTATGGCTACACCTTC | CSDNAGGYGYTF | TRBJ1-2 | many | TRBV29-1 | TRBD1
TGTGCCAGCAATAAACAGGGATCTGGCTACAATGAGCAGTTCTTC | CASNKQGSGYNEQFF | TRBJ2-1 | - | TRBV12-3/TRBV12-4 | -
TGTGCCATCAGTCCTATCCGAGCGGGCACCTACGAGCAGTACTTC | CAISPIRAGTYEQYF | TRBJ2-7 | few | TRBV10-3 | -
TGCGCCAGCAGCTTGTCAGGGTCTAGCACAGATACGCAGTATTTT | CASSLSGSSTDTQYF | TRBJ2-3 | few | TRBV5-1 | -